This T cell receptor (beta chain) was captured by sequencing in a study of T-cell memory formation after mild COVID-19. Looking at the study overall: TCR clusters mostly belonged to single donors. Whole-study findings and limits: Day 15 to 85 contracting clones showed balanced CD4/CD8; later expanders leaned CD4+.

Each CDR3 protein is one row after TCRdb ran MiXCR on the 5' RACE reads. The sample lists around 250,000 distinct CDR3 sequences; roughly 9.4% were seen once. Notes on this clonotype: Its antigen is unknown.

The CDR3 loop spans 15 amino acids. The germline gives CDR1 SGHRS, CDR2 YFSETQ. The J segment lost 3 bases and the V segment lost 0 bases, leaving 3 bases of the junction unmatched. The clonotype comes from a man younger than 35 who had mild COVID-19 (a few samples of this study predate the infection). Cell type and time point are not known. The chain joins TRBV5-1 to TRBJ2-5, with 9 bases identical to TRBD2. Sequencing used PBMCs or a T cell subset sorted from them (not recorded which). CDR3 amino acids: CASSLGLAEKETQYF. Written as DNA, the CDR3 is TGCGCCAGCAGCTTGGGACTAGCGGAAAAAGAGACCCAGTACTTC.